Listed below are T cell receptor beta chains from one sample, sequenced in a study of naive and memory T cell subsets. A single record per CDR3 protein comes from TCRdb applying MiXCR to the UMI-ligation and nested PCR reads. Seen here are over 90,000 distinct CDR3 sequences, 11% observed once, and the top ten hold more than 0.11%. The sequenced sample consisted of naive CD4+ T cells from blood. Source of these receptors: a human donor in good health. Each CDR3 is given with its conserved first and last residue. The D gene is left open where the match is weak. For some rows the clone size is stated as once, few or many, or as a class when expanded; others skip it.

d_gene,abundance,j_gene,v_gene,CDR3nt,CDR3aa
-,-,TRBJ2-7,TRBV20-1,TGCAGTGCCACGGAGACGGACTACGAGCAGTACTTC,CSATETDYEQYF
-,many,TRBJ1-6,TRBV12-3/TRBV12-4,TGTGCCAGCAGCCCTCGGGGCGGTAGCTCCTATAATTCACCCCTCCACTTT,CASSPRGGSSYNSPLHF
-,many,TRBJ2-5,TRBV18,TGTGCCAGCTCACTCCACAGGACCCAAGAGACCCAGTACTTC,CASSLHRTQETQYF
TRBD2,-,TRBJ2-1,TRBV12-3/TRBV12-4,TGTGCCAGCAGTTTATGGCGCGGGAGGGCCTCGGGCTCCTACAATGAGCAGTTCTTC,CASSLWRGRASGSYNEQFF
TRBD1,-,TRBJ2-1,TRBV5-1,TGCGCCAGCAGCTCGGACCCGGGACAGGGGATGGGTGAGCAGTTCTTC,CASSSDPGQGMGEQFF
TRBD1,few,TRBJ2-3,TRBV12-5,TGTGCTAGTGGGCTCCACCGGGACAGATACACAGATACGCAGTATTTT,CASGLHRDRYTDTQYF
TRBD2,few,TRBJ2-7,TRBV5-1,TGCGCCAGCAGCCCCGTAGCGGGAGGGCCCTACGAGCAGTACTTC,CASSPVAGGPYEQYF
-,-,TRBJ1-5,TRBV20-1,TGCAGTGCTAGAGCAGGGATTGGCAATCAGCCCCAGCATTTT,CSARAGIGNQPQHF
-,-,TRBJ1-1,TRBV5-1,TGCGCCAGCAGCTCCGACATTATGAACACTGAAGCTTTCTTT,CASSSDIMNTEAFF
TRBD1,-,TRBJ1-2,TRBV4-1,TGCGCCAGCAGCCAAGATAGAGGGACAGGGAATTACTATGGCTACACCTTC,CASSQDRGTGNYYGYTF
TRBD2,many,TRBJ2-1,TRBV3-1,TGTGCCAGCAGCCAGGGACTAGCGGTCTACAATGAGCAGTTCTTC,CASSQGLAVYNEQFF
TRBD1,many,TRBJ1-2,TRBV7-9,TGTGCCAGCAGCCGGGGGGACAGGGAGACCTTC,CASSRGDRETF
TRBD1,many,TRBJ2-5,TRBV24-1,TGTGCCACCAGTGACTCCCAGGGGGCGCGGAAGACCCAGTACTTC,CATSDSQGARKTQYF
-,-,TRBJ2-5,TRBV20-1,TGCAGCCTGGCGTGGCAGTATTCACAAGAGACCCAGTACTTC,CSLAWQYSQETQYF
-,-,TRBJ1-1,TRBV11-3,TGTGCCAGCAGCTTCGGACAGTCCCCTGAAGCTTTCTTT,CASSFGQSPEAFF
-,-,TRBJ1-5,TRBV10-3,TGTGCCATCCAAAAGGGGGGGAGCAATCAGCCCCAGCATTTT,CAIQKGGSNQPQHF
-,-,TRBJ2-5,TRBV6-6,TGTGCCAGCACCCCCGGGGGAAAGGGAGAGACCCAGTACTTC,CASTPGGKGETQYF
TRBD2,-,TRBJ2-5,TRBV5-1,TGCGCCAGCAGCCCCGGGACTAGCGGAGAGACCCAGTACTTC,CASSPGTSGETQYF
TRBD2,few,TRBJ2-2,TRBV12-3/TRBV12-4,TGTGCCAGCACCCACAGGGGAGGACTAGCGGCCTCGAACACCGGGGAGCTGTTTTTT,CASTHRGGLAASNTGELFF
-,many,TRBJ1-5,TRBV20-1,TGCAGTGCTAGAGATCCCGGGTCTAACCCTTATAGCAATCAGCCCCAGCATTTT,CSARDPGSNPYSNQPQHF
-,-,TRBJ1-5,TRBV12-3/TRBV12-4,TGTGCCAGCAGCGTGACAGATGGTCAGCCCCAGCATTTT,CASSVTDGQPQHF
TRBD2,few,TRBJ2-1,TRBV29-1,TGCAGCGTTGTTGCGGGGGGGTACAATGAGCAGTTCTTC,CSVVAGGYNEQFF
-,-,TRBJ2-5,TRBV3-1,TGTGCCAGCAGCCAAGATACCCAGTACTTC,CASSQDTQYF
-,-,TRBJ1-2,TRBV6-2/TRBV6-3,TGTGCCAGCGGGGACACGTTTGGCTACACCTTC,CASGDTFGYTF
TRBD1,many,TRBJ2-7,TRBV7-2,TGTGCCAGCAGCTTAGCCAGGGGGGAGCAGTACTTC,CASSLARGEQYF
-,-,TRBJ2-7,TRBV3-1,TGTGCCAGCAGCCAAGATTTAGTCTCGACCTACGAGCAGTACTTC,CASSQDLVSTYEQYF
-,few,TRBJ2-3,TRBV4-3,TGCGCCAGCAGCCAAGGGTTGTACAGGGTCACAGATACGCAGTATTTT,CASSQGLYRVTDTQYF
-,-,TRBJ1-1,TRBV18,TGTGCCAGCTCACCCGGGGATCCGAGGGCTGAAGCTTTCTTT,CASSPGDPRAEAFF
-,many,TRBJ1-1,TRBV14,TGTGCCAGCAGCCAACAGGACATTCCGGGGCCGGGGAACACTGAAGCTTTCTTT,CASSQQDIPGPGNTEAFF
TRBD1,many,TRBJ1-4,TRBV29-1,TGCAGCACCCGGACAGGGACTAATGAAAAACTGTTTTTT,CSTRTGTNEKLFF
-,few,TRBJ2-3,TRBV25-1,TGTGCCAGCAGTGACACCTACACAGATACGCAGTATTTT,CASSDTYTDTQYF
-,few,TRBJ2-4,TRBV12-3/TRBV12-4,TGTGCCAGCAGTGTCCCCCCCGACAGCCTCAGGAGGAACATTCAGTACTTC,CASSVPPDSLRRNIQYF
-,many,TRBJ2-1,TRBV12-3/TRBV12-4,TGTGCCAGCGCTATAACTAGTACGGCCGTGGAGCAGTTCTTC,CASAITSTAVEQFF
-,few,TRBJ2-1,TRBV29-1,TGCAGCACCCCGAAGGGGGGCAGAGGGAGAGGGGGGACTTATGGTGAGCAGTTCTTC,CSTPKGGRGRGGTYGEQFF
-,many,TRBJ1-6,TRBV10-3,TGTGCCATCAGCGCCTCGGGACAAGTACATTCACCCCTCCACTTT,CAISASGQVHSPLHF
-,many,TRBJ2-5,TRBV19,TGTGCCAGTATGGGAAGCCCTCGAGAGACCCAGTACTTC,CASMGSPRETQYF
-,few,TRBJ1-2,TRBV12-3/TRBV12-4,TGTGCCAGCAGTCCCCGATGGACGGACTATGGCTACACCTTC,CASSPRWTDYGYTF
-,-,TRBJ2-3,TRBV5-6,TGTGCCAGCAGCTTGGGGTCAGGATCTTGGCCAGATACGCAGTATTTT,CASSLGSGSWPDTQYF
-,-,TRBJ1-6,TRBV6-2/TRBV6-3,TGTGCCAGCAGTTACGACGGCTATTCACCCCTCCACTTT,CASSYDGYSPLHF
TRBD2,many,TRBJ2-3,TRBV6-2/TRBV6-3,TGTGCCAGCAGTCCACCCGGACTAGCGGTCACAGATACGCAGTATTTT,CASSPPGLAVTDTQYF
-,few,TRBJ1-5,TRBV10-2,TGCGCCAGCATGAACTTGGGGAATCAGCCCCAGCATTTT,CASMNLGNQPQHF
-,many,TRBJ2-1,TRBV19,TGTGCCAGTAGTATAGATCGGTCCGCCAACAATGAGCAGTTCTTC,CASSIDRSANNEQFF
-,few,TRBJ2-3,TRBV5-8,TGTGCCAGCAGCTTTGGTCGCACAGATACGCAGTATTTT,CASSFGRTDTQYF
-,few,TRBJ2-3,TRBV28,TGTGCCAGCAGGTTGGCAGATACGCAGTATTTT,CASRLADTQYF
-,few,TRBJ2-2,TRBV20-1,TGCAGTGCTAGGAGGACGTATTCCGGGGAGCTGTTTTTT,CSARRTYSGELFF
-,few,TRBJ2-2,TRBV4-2,TGTGCCAGCAGCCAAGATGGGGGCATACGGAACACCGGGGAGCTGTTTTTT,CASSQDGGIRNTGELFF
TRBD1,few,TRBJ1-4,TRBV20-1,TGCAGTGCCGCCGACAGGGAGAGGCGTGAAAAACTGTTTTTT,CSAADRERREKLFF
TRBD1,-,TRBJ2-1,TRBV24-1,TGTGCCATTGGACAGGGGGCCTACAATGAGCAGTTCTTC,CAIGQGAYNEQFF
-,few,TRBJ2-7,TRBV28,TGTGCCAGCAGTTTATGGGCTGGGGACCCAACGCGCGAGCAGTACTTC,CASSLWAGDPTREQYF
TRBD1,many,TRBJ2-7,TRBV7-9,TGTGCCAGCAGCTTGGCCGGGACAGAAAGGATGGAGCAGTACTTC,CASSLAGTERMEQYF
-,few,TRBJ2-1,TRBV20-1,TGCAGTGCTAGAGATCAGAGGAGCTCCTACAATGAGCAGTTCTTC,CSARDQRSSYNEQFF
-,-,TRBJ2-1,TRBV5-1,TGCGCCAGCAGCTTGGATGGTGAGCAGTTCTTC,CASSLDGEQFF
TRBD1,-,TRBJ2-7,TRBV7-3,TGTGCCAGCAGCCTCGGGGACAGGTCCGAGCAGTACTTC,CASSLGDRSEQYF
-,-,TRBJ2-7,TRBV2,TGTGCCAGCAGAGGCCGAGTCTCCTACGAGCAGTACTTC,CASRGRVSYEQYF
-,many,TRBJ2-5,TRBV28,TGTGCCAGCCATTATCACAGGGCAGCTGGGACCCAGTACTTC,CASHYHRAAGTQYF
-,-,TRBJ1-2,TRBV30,TGTGCCTGGTGGGTCGGCGATGGCTACACCTTC,CAWWVGDGYTF
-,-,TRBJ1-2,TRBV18,TGTGCCAGCTCACCACTGGGGGCGCGGGACTATGGCTACACCTTC,CASSPLGARDYGYTF